This is a list of T cell receptor beta chains from one sample in a study of T cells in Graves' hyperthyroidism and ophthalmopathy. TCRdb re-derived calls from the multiplex PCR reads in MiXCR, one entry per CDR3 protein. The sample consists of some 500,000 distinct CDR3 sequences, roughly an eighth of them appearing once. Input material: blood. The receptor set was obtained from a woman between 18 and 29 years old with Graves' hyperthyroidism. Both conserved end residues are part of each CDR3. D genes are given only for firm matches. For some rows the clone size is stated as once, few or many, or as a class when expanded; others skip it.

D gene: TRBD2; CDR3 length: 16; V gene: TRBV18; J gene: TRBJ2-1; clone size: -; CDR3 DNA: TGTGCCAGCTCACCACACGGCCCTAGCGGACACAATGAGCAGTTCTTC; CDR3 protein: CASSPHGPSGHNEQFF
D gene: -; CDR3 length: 14; V gene: TRBV24-1; J gene: TRBJ2-3; clone size: many; CDR3 DNA: TGTGCCACCAGTGACCCAGTGGGCACAGATACGCAGTATTTT; CDR3 protein: CATSDPVGTDTQYF
D gene: TRBD1; CDR3 length: 14; V gene: TRBV30; J gene: TRBJ1-4; clone size: -; CDR3 DNA: TGTGCCTTCCTAGGGACAGGGACTAATGAAAAACTGTTTTTT; CDR3 protein: CAFLGTGTNEKLFF
D gene: -; CDR3 length: 16; V gene: TRBV12-5; J gene: TRBJ2-5; clone size: many; CDR3 DNA: TGTGCTAGTGCCTCCGGGCCCCGACCCCCCCCAGAGACCCAGTACTTC; CDR3 protein: CASASGPRPPPETQYF
D gene: -; CDR3 length: 15; V gene: TRBV7-6; J gene: TRBJ2-7; clone size: many; CDR3 DNA: TGTGCCAGCAGCTTAGCGGGACCTGGCTGGGACGAGCAGTACTTC; CDR3 protein: CASSLAGPGWDEQYF
D gene: -; CDR3 length: 14; V gene: TRBV19; J gene: TRBJ2-2; clone size: few; CDR3 DNA: TGTGCCAGTAGTATTCGAGCCGAGACCGGGGAGCTGTTTTTT; CDR3 protein: CASSIRAETGELFF
D gene: -; CDR3 length: 12; V gene: TRBV19; J gene: TRBJ2-2; clone size: -; CDR3 DNA: TGTGCCACCTCCGCGTACACCGGGGAGCTGTTTTTT; CDR3 protein: CATSAYTGELFF
D gene: TRBD2; CDR3 length: 18; V gene: TRBV4-2; J gene: TRBJ2-1; clone size: -; CDR3 DNA: TGTGCCAGCAGCCAAGACATTAGCGGGAGCCGTCCGGGCAATGAGCAGTTCTTC; CDR3 protein: CASSQDISGSRPGNEQFF
D gene: -; CDR3 length: 14; V gene: TRBV19; J gene: TRBJ2-1; clone size: many; CDR3 DNA: TGTGCCAGTAGACAACAAAGTTGGGGGATTGAGCAGTTCTTC; CDR3 protein: CASRQQSWGIEQFF
D gene: -; CDR3 length: 13; V gene: TRBV7-9; J gene: TRBJ1-2; clone size: few; CDR3 DNA: TGTGCCAGCAGCGTGGGTAGTAACTATGGCTACACCTTC; CDR3 protein: CASSVGSNYGYTF
D gene: -; CDR3 length: 13; V gene: TRBV5-1; J gene: TRBJ2-1; clone size: -; CDR3 DNA: TGCGCCAGCAGCTTGACCGAGGCGAGCCGTCAGTTCTTC; CDR3 protein: CASSLTEASRQFF
D gene: TRBD2; CDR3 length: 19; V gene: TRBV12-3/TRBV12-4; J gene: TRBJ2-2; clone size: -; CDR3 DNA: TGTGCCAGCAGTTTCAGGACAGGGGCGGGACTAGCGGGAGGCGGGGAGCTGTTTTTT; CDR3 protein: CASSFRTGAGLAGGGELFF
D gene: TRBD2; CDR3 length: 14; V gene: TRBV20-1; J gene: TRBJ2-1; clone size: -; CDR3 DNA: TGCAGTGCTAACGAGCGGGAGGGCTGGGGGGGGCAGTTCTTC; CDR3 protein: CSANEREGWGGQFF
D gene: -; CDR3 length: 13; V gene: TRBV20-1; J gene: TRBJ1-5; clone size: few; CDR3 DNA: TGCAGTGCTAGACAGGGTAGCAATCAGCCCCAGCATTTT; CDR3 protein: CSARQGSNQPQHF
D gene: TRBD1; CDR3 length: 14; V gene: TRBV30; J gene: TRBJ2-3; clone size: few; CDR3 DNA: TGTGCCTGCGGCGGGACAGGGGGCATCGATACGCAGTATTTT; CDR3 protein: CACGGTGGIDTQYF
D gene: TRBD2; CDR3 length: 18; V gene: TRBV20-1; J gene: TRBJ2-1; clone size: -; CDR3 DNA: TGCAGTGCTAGAGATCACTGGGGACTAGCGAGGACCAACAATGAGCAGTTCTTC; CDR3 protein: CSARDHWGLARTNNEQFF
D gene: -; CDR3 length: 13; V gene: TRBV6-2/TRBV6-3; J gene: TRBJ1-2; clone size: few; CDR3 DNA: TGTGCCAGCAGTCGTCCAGCTAACTATGGCTACACCTTC; CDR3 protein: CASSRPANYGYTF
D gene: -; CDR3 length: 15; V gene: TRBV12-3/TRBV12-4; J gene: TRBJ2-7; clone size: -; CDR3 DNA: TGTGCCAGCAGTTTATTGGCATCGAGCTCCTACGAGCAGTACTTC; CDR3 protein: CASSLLASSSYEQYF
D gene: TRBD2; CDR3 length: 16; V gene: TRBV29-1; J gene: TRBJ2-1; clone size: many; CDR3 DNA: TGCAGCGTTGAGGGTTCTAGCGGGAGGGCGTACAATGAGCAGTTCTTC; CDR3 protein: CSVEGSSGRAYNEQFF
D gene: TRBD2; CDR3 length: 19; V gene: TRBV27; J gene: TRBJ2-3; clone size: many; CDR3 DNA: TGTGCCAGCACCAAGTGGGGACTAGCGGGAGTAGGGGCCACAGATACGCAGTATTTT; CDR3 protein: CASTKWGLAGVGATDTQYF
D gene: TRBD1; CDR3 length: 14; V gene: TRBV2; J gene: TRBJ2-1; clone size: many; CDR3 DNA: TGTGCCAGCACCGGCAGGGGGATTCGGAATGAGCAGTTCTTC; CDR3 protein: CASTGRGIRNEQFF
D gene: -; CDR3 length: 16; V gene: TRBV6-1; J gene: TRBJ1-2; clone size: -; CDR3 DNA: TGTGCCAGCAGCCGGGGCGGGGTTTCCCCTAACTATGGCTACACCTTC; CDR3 protein: CASSRGGVSPNYGYTF
D gene: TRBD1; CDR3 length: 17; V gene: TRBV19; J gene: TRBJ1-5; clone size: many; CDR3 DNA: TGTGCCAGTAGTATATGGGGACAGGGGGCTCGACGGCAGCCCCAGCATTTT; CDR3 protein: CASSIWGQGARRQPQHF
D gene: -; CDR3 length: 12; V gene: TRBV7-2; J gene: TRBJ2-3; clone size: many; CDR3 DNA: TGTGCCAGCAGCCTGGTGGCAGATGCGCAGTATTTT; CDR3 protein: CASSLVADAQYF
D gene: -; CDR3 length: 13; V gene: TRBV30; J gene: TRBJ2-1; clone size: many; CDR3 DNA: TGTGCCTGGAGTTCAAGGAGGCTCGGTGAGCAGTTCTTC; CDR3 protein: CAWSSRRLGEQFF
D gene: TRBD2; CDR3 length: 17; V gene: TRBV7-9; J gene: TRBJ2-1; clone size: many; CDR3 DNA: TGTGCCAGCAGCCGTGGGACTAGCGGGACTTTATACAATGAGCAGTTCTTC; CDR3 protein: CASSRGTSGTLYNEQFF
D gene: -; CDR3 length: 14; V gene: TRBV19; J gene: TRBJ2-2; clone size: many; CDR3 DNA: TGTGCCAGTAGTCTCGGGGATAGCCCCGGGGAGCTGTTTTTT; CDR3 protein: CASSLGDSPGELFF
D gene: -; CDR3 length: 16; V gene: TRBV6-5; J gene: TRBJ2-3; clone size: few; CDR3 DNA: TGTGCCAGCAGTTACTCCATCTCTCTCGACACAGATACGCAGTATTTT; CDR3 protein: CASSYSISLDTDTQYF
D gene: -; CDR3 length: 13; V gene: TRBV7-6; J gene: TRBJ1-3; clone size: many; CDR3 DNA: TGTGCCAGCAGCGTTAGTGTCGGAAACACCATATATTTT; CDR3 protein: CASSVSVGNTIYF
D gene: TRBD2; CDR3 length: 15; V gene: TRBV6-2/TRBV6-3; J gene: TRBJ2-3; clone size: many; CDR3 DNA: TGTGCCAGCAGCACTAGCGGGAGGGGCACAGATACGCAGTATTTT; CDR3 protein: CASSTSGRGTDTQYF
D gene: -; CDR3 length: 16; V gene: TRBV18; J gene: TRBJ1-6; clone size: -; CDR3 DNA: TGTGCCAGCTCACCATCGCTTCTACAGAATAATTCACCCCTCCACTTT; CDR3 protein: CASSPSLLQNNSPLHF
D gene: -; CDR3 length: 15; V gene: TRBV19; J gene: TRBJ2-7; clone size: many; CDR3 DNA: TGTGCCAGTAGTATAGTATGGGGACACCGCTACGAGCAGTACTTC; CDR3 protein: CASSIVWGHRYEQYF
D gene: TRBD2; CDR3 length: 16; V gene: TRBV7-3; J gene: TRBJ2-3; clone size: many; CDR3 DNA: TGTGCCAGCAGCAGGACTAGCGGGAGGGCAGGAGATACGCAGTATTTT; CDR3 protein: CASSRTSGRAGDTQYF
D gene: -; CDR3 length: 12; V gene: TRBV9; J gene: TRBJ1-1; clone size: many; CDR3 DNA: TGTGCCAGCAGCGTAGCGAACACTGAAGCTTTCTTT; CDR3 protein: CASSVANTEAFF
D gene: TRBD1; CDR3 length: 13; V gene: TRBV20-1; J gene: TRBJ1-2; clone size: few; CDR3 DNA: TGCAGTGCTAGCGAGGGGACAGACTATGGCTACACCTTC; CDR3 protein: CSASEGTDYGYTF
D gene: -; CDR3 length: 13; V gene: TRBV12-3/TRBV12-4; J gene: TRBJ1-5; clone size: many; CDR3 DNA: TGTGCCAGCAGTTGGCGGGGAAATCAGCCCCAGCATTTT; CDR3 protein: CASSWRGNQPQHF
D gene: TRBD1; CDR3 length: 18; V gene: TRBV19; J gene: TRBJ1-1; clone size: many; CDR3 DNA: TGTGCCAGTACCCTGGTCGGGCAGGGGGTCTCTGAGTACACTGAAGCTTTCTTT; CDR3 protein: CASTLVGQGVSEYTEAFF
D gene: -; CDR3 length: 14; V gene: TRBV27; J gene: TRBJ1-5; clone size: many; CDR3 DNA: TGTGCCAGCAATGAGATCGGTGGAAATCAGCCCCAGCATTTT; CDR3 protein: CASNEIGGNQPQHF
D gene: TRBD2; CDR3 length: 14; V gene: TRBV5-1; J gene: TRBJ2-3; clone size: -; CDR3 DNA: TGCGCCAGCGCTCCGGGACTAGCGGGAGATACGCAGTATTTT; CDR3 protein: CASAPGLAGDTQYF
D gene: -; CDR3 length: 16; V gene: TRBV27; J gene: TRBJ1-3; clone size: -; CDR3 DNA: TGTGCCAGCAGCCCCCCTGGCCCTCTTTCTGGAAACACCATATATTTT; CDR3 protein: CASSPPGPLSGNTIYF
D gene: -; CDR3 length: 14; V gene: TRBV2; J gene: TRBJ1-1; clone size: -; CDR3 DNA: TGTGCCAGCAGTTACTCGGACGGGGTGGTTGAAGCTTTCTTT; CDR3 protein: CASSYSDGVVEAFF
D gene: TRBD1; CDR3 length: 14; V gene: TRBV19; J gene: TRBJ1-2; clone size: once; CDR3 DNA: TGTGCCAGTAGTATAGAGGGACAGGGCTATGGCTACACCTTC; CDR3 protein: CASSIEGQGYGYTF
D gene: TRBD1; CDR3 length: 14; V gene: TRBV6-1; J gene: TRBJ2-7; clone size: few; CDR3 DNA: TGTGCCAGCAGACCCGGGACAGTATCTCACGAGCAGTACTTC; CDR3 protein: CASRPGTVSHEQYF
D gene: TRBD1; CDR3 length: 14; V gene: TRBV30; J gene: TRBJ1-6; clone size: many; CDR3 DNA: TGTGCCTGGAGGGGACAGGGGGGGGGTTCACCCCTCCACTTT; CDR3 protein: CAWRGQGGGSPLHF
D gene: TRBD2; CDR3 length: 16; V gene: TRBV5-1; J gene: TRBJ2-1; clone size: many; CDR3 DNA: TGCGCCAGCAGCCCGGCTCTAGCGGGAAGCTACAATGAGCAGTTCTTC; CDR3 protein: CASSPALAGSYNEQFF
D gene: TRBD1; CDR3 length: 17; V gene: TRBV6-1; J gene: TRBJ1-3; clone size: many; CDR3 DNA: TGTGCCAGCAGTTATGTCCCAGGGGGCCTCTCTGGAAACACCATATATTTT; CDR3 protein: CASSYVPGGLSGNTIYF
D gene: TRBD2; CDR3 length: 15; V gene: TRBV30; J gene: TRBJ2-3; clone size: few; CDR3 DNA: TGTGCCTGGAGTGTCCCTAGCGGGGGCACAGATACGCAGTATTTT; CDR3 protein: CAWSVPSGGTDTQYF
D gene: -; CDR3 length: 15; V gene: TRBV5-1; J gene: TRBJ2-1; clone size: few; CDR3 DNA: TGCGCCAACACCCCCGTCCTTAAGCGAAACAATGAGCAGTTCTTC; CDR3 protein: CANTPVLKRNNEQFF